Listed below are T cell receptor beta chains from one sample, sequenced in a study of T cell responses to AZD1222 COVID-19 vaccine. Sequencing used immunoSEQ multiplex PCR; TCRdb keeps in-frame clones, though not all of them. The sample holds around 140,000 clones; 92% are singletons and the top ten take 2.5% to 4%. Sequenced material: peripheral blood, taken 28 days after the second AZD1222 dose. Source of these receptors: an adult who received the AZD1222 COVID-19 vaccine. CDR3s include the opening cysteine and the closing phenylalanine or tryptophan. D genes are given only for firm matches. Size values are once, few and many counts, or a class for expanded clones, and some rows have none.

CDR3nt: TGTGCCAGCAGTGAAAGGGCAGATCCTAATAATTCACCCCTCCACTTT
CDR3aa: CASSERADPNNSPLHF
j_gene: TRBJ1-6
d_gene: .
abundance: .
v_gene: TRBV6-1

CDR3nt: TGTGCTAGTGGCTCGGACGGCGACTCTGGGGCCAACGTCCTGACTTTC
CDR3aa: CASGSDGDSGANVLTF
j_gene: TRBJ2-6
d_gene: .
abundance: .
v_gene: TRBV12-5

CDR3nt: TGCGCCAGCAGTCGGACAGGGTACAATGAGCAGTTCTTC
CDR3aa: CASSRTGYNEQFF
j_gene: TRBJ2-1
d_gene: TRBD1
abundance: .
v_gene: TRBV10-2

CDR3nt: TGTGCCAGCAGTTTCCGGGAGGGAGAGACCCAGTACTTC
CDR3aa: CASSFREGETQYF
j_gene: TRBJ2-5
d_gene: TRBD2
abundance: .
v_gene: TRBV27

CDR3nt: TGCGCCAGCAGCTTGGTCGGGGAGGCTTCCTATGGCTACACCTTC
CDR3aa: CASSLVGEASYGYTF
j_gene: TRBJ1-2
d_gene: .
abundance: once
v_gene: TRBV5-1

CDR3nt: TGTGCCAGCAGTTACTCAACAGGGGGCGCATACGAGCAGTACTTC
CDR3aa: CASSYSTGGAYEQYF
j_gene: TRBJ2-7
d_gene: TRBD1
abundance: .
v_gene: TRBV6-5

CDR3nt: TGTGCCAGCAGTTTACATCGGGAAGCTTTCTTT
CDR3aa: CASSLHREAFF
j_gene: TRBJ1-1
d_gene: .
abundance: .
v_gene: TRBV12-3/TRBV12-4

CDR3nt: TGTGCCAGCAGCCAAGTTCCCCTAGGGATGAACACTGAAGCTTTCTTT
CDR3aa: CASSQVPLGMNTEAFF
j_gene: TRBJ1-1
d_gene: .
abundance: .
v_gene: TRBV14

CDR3nt: TGTGCCAGTAGTTCCCTTTGGCTGGGCGTTTATCAGCCCCAGCATTTT
CDR3aa: CASSSLWLGVYQPQHF
j_gene: TRBJ1-5
d_gene: .
abundance: .
v_gene: TRBV19

CDR3nt: TGTGCCAGCACGCGTAACTATGGCTACACCTTC
CDR3aa: CASTRNYGYTF
j_gene: TRBJ1-2
d_gene: .
abundance: once
v_gene: TRBV28

CDR3nt: TGTGCCAGCAGCGCTGGACAGATGAACACTGAAGCTTTCTTT
CDR3aa: CASSAGQMNTEAFF
j_gene: TRBJ1-1
d_gene: .
abundance: once
v_gene: TRBV6-5

CDR3nt: TGCGCCAGCAGCCGCGAAGCTCAGGGGGTTGGAAACACCATATATTTT
CDR3aa: CASSREAQGVGNTIYF
j_gene: TRBJ1-3
d_gene: TRBD1
abundance: .
v_gene: TRBV4-3

CDR3nt: TGTGCCAGCAGCTTAGGAGGCCTAAGCACAGATACGCAGTATTTT
CDR3aa: CASSLGGLSTDTQYF
j_gene: TRBJ2-3
d_gene: .
abundance: .
v_gene: TRBV11-3

CDR3nt: TGTGCCAGCAGCCAAAGCGGGGCCAACGTCCTGACTTTC
CDR3aa: CASSQSGANVLTF
j_gene: TRBJ2-6
d_gene: .
abundance: .
v_gene: TRBV3-1/TRBV3-2

CDR3nt: TGTGCCAGCAGTTCTCGGAGGGACGGCTACACCTTC
CDR3aa: CASSSRRDGYTF
j_gene: TRBJ1-2
d_gene: .
abundance: once
v_gene: TRBV28